The sequence of this T cell receptor beta chain was determined in a study of cytomegalovirus exposure and HLA in healthy donors. About the research overall: Out of 180 million or so T cells, an earlier analysis found roughly 100 million unique TCR beta sequences in total.

With 3 bases removed from V and 0 bases from J, the gap between germline ends came to 9 bases. The CDR3 spans 14 residues. The germline CDR1 and CDR2 sequences are SNHLY and FYNNEI. Regarding this clone: The antigen is unknown.

Overall study results and limits: Earlier results showed most TCR beta V segments being productive about 87% or about 30% of the time.

A multiplex PCR was run with 60 Vbeta primers and 13 Jbeta primers. The table came from immunoSEQ multiplex PCR; TCRdb's copy has only in-frame clones and leaves some out. The sample lists roughly 190,000 clones, around four fifths occurring once. The genes are TRBV2 and TRBJ2-7; TRBD1 is a possible D gene (6 bases). Sequenced sample: PBMCs. The sequence was collected from a woman aged 45 to 65 in good health and CMV-seropositive. The DNA of the CDR3 is TGTGCCAGCAGTGAGTGGGACACCTCCTACGAGCAGTACTTC. Protein sequence: CASSEWDTSYEQYF.